The entry that follows covers one T cell receptor (beta chain) sequence. Authors' methods: Cell counts per sample came from amplifying reference gene primers. TCRdb's copy holds only in-frame clones and misses some; the assay was immunoSEQ multiplex PCR. V, J and clone size are those of that table, while D and trimming were read from the DNA. The table shows about 120,000 clones, with 79% occurring only once. The sample is drawn from a study of blood T cell repertoires in COVID-19. About the research overall: The United States, Italy and Spain were the sources of the acute and convalescent COVID-19 samples. Sources were T cells, B-cell-depleted T cells, or PBMCs; the material itself was cDNA or gDNA.

This TCR derives from an elderly woman with acute or convalescent COVID-19. The sequencing input was peripheral blood.

CDR3 loop: CASGLGPRGGNQPQHF. In nucleotides, the CDR3 is TGTGCTAGTGGTTTGGGCCCCCGGGGAGGCAATCAGCCCCAGCATTTT. This sequence joins TRBV12-5 and TRBJ1-5; D is unclear. V was trimmed by 1 base and J by 2 bases, leaving 12 bases between them. The length of the CDR3 is 16 residues. Germline-derived CDR1 and CDR2 are LGHNT and FRNRAP.